This T cell receptor beta chain was recorded in a study of T cell responses to AZD1222 COVID-19 vaccine. Overall study findings and caveats: Repertoires were obtained solely post-peak T cell response.

TCRdb keeps only in-frame clones here, not all; method: immunoSEQ multiplex PCR. The data hold approximately 88,000 clones, with more than 75% observed a single time. The CDR3 is made up of 14 amino acids. V was pared by 2 bases and J by 8 bases, with 12 bases between. Germline CDR1 reads KGHDR; CDR2 reads SFDVKD. Worth noting for this clone: The antigen is unknown.

The material was peripheral blood, obtained on day 0 of AZD1222 vaccination. The clonotype originates from an adult in good health. The chain combines TRBV24-1 with TRBJ1-5; D remains unclear. The CDR3 DNA reads TGTGCCACCAGTGATTATGGGATATCGGAGCCCCAGCATTTT. This encodes CATSDYGISEPQHF.